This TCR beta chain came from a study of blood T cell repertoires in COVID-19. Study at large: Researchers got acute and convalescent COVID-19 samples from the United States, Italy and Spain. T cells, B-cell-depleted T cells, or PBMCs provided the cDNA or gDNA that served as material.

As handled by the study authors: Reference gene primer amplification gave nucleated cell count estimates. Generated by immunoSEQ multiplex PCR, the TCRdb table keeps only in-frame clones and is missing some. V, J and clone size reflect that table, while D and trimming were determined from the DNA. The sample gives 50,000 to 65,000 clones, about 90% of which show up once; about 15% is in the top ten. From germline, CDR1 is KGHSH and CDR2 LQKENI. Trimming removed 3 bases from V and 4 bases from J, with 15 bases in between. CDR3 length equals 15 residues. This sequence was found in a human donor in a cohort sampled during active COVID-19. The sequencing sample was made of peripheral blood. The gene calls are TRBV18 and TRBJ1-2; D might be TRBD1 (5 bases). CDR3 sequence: CASSPWTNSGYGYTF. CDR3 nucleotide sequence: TGTGCCAGCTCACCCTGGACAAATTCGGGCTATGGCTACACCTTC.